These 20 T cell receptor beta chains originate from one sample sequenced in a study of cytomegalovirus exposure and HLA in healthy donors. Primers: 60 Vbeta forward and 13 Jbeta reverse. Here immunoSEQ multiplex PCR was the method, and the copy in TCRdb shows in-frame clones only, minus some. The sample data list approximately 79,000 clones. The sample was PBMCs. The receptors originated from a boy younger than 18 in good health and CMV-seronegative.

The rearrangement joins TRBV30 to TRBJ1-1, with 9 nucleotides matching TRBD1. Germline assignment: CDR1 GTSNPN and CDR2 SVGIG (reference sequence). Germline trimming cut 2 bases from V and 2 bases from J; bases unmatched to any gene: 3. The CDR3 consists of 14 residues. The DNA for the CDR3 is TGTGCCTGGAGTAGAACAGGGGGCAACACTGAAGCTTTCTTT. It yields the protein CAWSRTGGNTEAFF.

J is TRBJ2-5 and V is TRBV19, with 7 nucleotides matching TRBD1. V lost 5 bases and J lost 5; bases outside the gene matches: 5. The germline V gene encodes CDR1 LNHDA and CDR2 SQIVND (reference sequence). This CDR3 region has 13 residues. CDR3 amino acids: CASSPDRSETQYF. The CDR3 DNA sequence: TGTGCCAGTAGTCCGGACAGGTCGGAGACCCAGTACTTC.

On this clone: This sample includes further DNA sequences coding for the same CDR3. The chain has TRBV18 and TRBJ1-1; possible D gene TRBD1, 6 bases. Per germline, CDR1 KGHSH and CDR2 LQKENI. The V and J ends lost 6 bases and 1 base respectively, with 9 bases between them. This CDR3 spans 13 amino acids. The DNA of the CDR3 is TGTGCCAGCTCTCCGACAGGGAACACTGAAGCTTTCTTT. Its protein is CASSPTGNTEAFF.

The chain recombines TRBV5-5 with TRBJ2-3; 12 positions agree with TRBD2. CDR3 size: 16 residues. Germline V CDR1 and CDR2: SGHKS, YYEKEE (reference sequence). The V segment lost 3 bases and the J segment 1 base; nucleotides outside the gene matches: 3. DNA of the CDR3: TGTGCCAGCAGCTGGAGACTAGCGGGGGGCACAGATACGCAGTATTTT. Translated, it gives CASSWRLAGGTDTQYF. Full variable domain (remainder filled in from reference TRBV5-5 and TRBJ2-3): DAGVTQSPTHLIKTRGQQVTLRCSPISGHKSVSWYQQVLGQGPQFIFQYYEKEERGRGNFPDRFSARQFPNYSSELNVNALLLGDSALYLCASSWRLAGGTDTQYFGPGTRLTVL.

V usage is TRBV18 and J usage is TRBJ1-5; the D is unclear. This CDR3 comprises 13 residues. V was pared by 4 bases and J by 8 bases, with 12 bases between. CDR1 and CDR2 from the germline V gene are KGHSH and LQKENI. Here the CDR3 reads CASSLTGEKPQHF. CDR3 sequence (DNA): TGTGCCAGCTCACTTACTGGGGAGAAGCCCCAGCATTTT.

This chain links TRBV4-1 with TRBJ2-7; 7 positions agree with TRBD2. V was pared by 4 bases and J by 7 bases, with 16 bases of the junction left unmatched. From germline, CDR1 is MGHRA and CDR2 YSYEKL. The CDR3 contains 16 residues. The CDR3: CASSPSGGSGVWEQYF. The CDR3, as DNA: TGCGCCAGCAGCCCCTCGGGGGGTTCGGGTGTTTGGGAGCAGTACTTC.

The gene calls are TRBV19 and TRBJ1-6, with no clear D. With 3 bases removed from V and 5 bases from J, the gap between germline ends came to 14 bases. Germline-derived CDR1 and CDR2 are LNHDA and SQIVND (reference sequence). CDR3 length: 16 residues. In DNA, the CDR3 is TGTGCCAGTAGTATGTTAGAGGGTGTAAATAATTCACCCCTCCACTTT. Its protein is CASSMLEGVNNSPLHF.

CDR3 coding DNA: TGTGCCAGCAGCGCAGGGGCAGTCAATAATTCACCCCTCCACTTT. Translated: CASSAGAVNNSPLHF. This chain uses TRBV9 with TRBJ1-6; TRBD1 might be the D (6 bases). V was shortened by 3 bases and J by 5 bases, with 12 bases between the two germline ends. The germline CDR1 and CDR2 sequences are SGDLS and YYNGEE. The CDR3 loop spans 15 amino acids. Filled out from reference TRBV9 and TRBJ1-6, the complete variable domain reads DSGVTQTPKHLITATGQRVTLRCSPRSGDLSVYWYQQSLDQGLQFLIQYYNGEERAKGNILERFSAQQFPDLHSELNLSSLELGDSALYFCASSAGAVNNSPLHFGNGTRLTVT.

The gene calls are TRBV4-1 and TRBJ2-1; 8 bases fit TRBD2. After removal of 1 base from V and 9 bases from J, the junction contained 14 bases not matched to a gene. The germline V gene encodes CDR1 MGHRA and CDR2 YSYEKL. The CDR3 contains 17 residues. The CDR3: CASSQGTLRGAYGEQFF. DNA of the CDR3: TGCGCCAGCAGCCAAGGGACCTTGCGGGGGGCGTATGGTGAGCAGTTCTTC.

J is TRBJ2-3 and V is TRBV7-2; D not resolved. This CDR3 spans 15 amino acids. Trimming cost V 5 bases and J 0 bases, with 12 bases left between them. Per the germline V gene, CDR1 is SGHTA and CDR2 is FQGNSA. CDR3 loop: CASSTSHGSTDTQYF. In DNA form, the CDR3 reads TGTGCCAGCAGCACGAGCCACGGTAGCACAGATACGCAGTATTTT.

The genes are TRBV7-9 and TRBJ1-2, with D uncertain. Trimming took 0 bases from V and 6 from J, leaving 14 bases between them. Germline V CDR1 and CDR2: SEHNR, FQNEAQ (reference sequence). The length of the CDR3 is 15 residues. The CDR3 DNA reads as TGTGCCAGCAGCTTAGCCCTGTCAGGCAGTCATGGCTACACCTTC. It yields the protein CASSLALSGSHGYTF.

The gene calls are TRBV19 and TRBJ1-5; 9 nucleotides align to TRBD1. There are 16 residues in the CDR3. In germline, CDR1 is LNHDA, CDR2 SQIVND (reference sequence). V was clipped by 4 bases and J by 6 bases; unmatched bases: 10. In DNA, the CDR3 is TGTGCCAGTAGTACTACCTACCGACAGGGGGGTCAGCCCCAGCATTTT. Translated: CASSTTYRQGGQPQHF.

The chain uses TRBV9 and TRBJ1-1; D remains unclear. The CDR3 runs 16 residues. V dropped 0 bases and J dropped 1 base, with 13 bases sitting between them. The germline CDR1 and CDR2 sequences are SGDLS and YYNGEE. The CDR3 DNA sequence: TGTGCCAGCAGCGTAGAAGAGGAGGAACCGAACACTGAAGCTTTCTTT. Translated, it gives CASSVEEEEPNTEAFF.

The chain is built from TRBV6-5 and TRBJ1-1, with 9 nucleotides matching TRBD1. This CDR3 spans 13 amino acids. V lost 5 bases, J lost 11 bases, and 9 bases stayed unmatched. Germline V CDR1 and CDR2: MNHEY, SVGAGI. CDR3 residues: CASSTGQGGNAFF. The CDR3 DNA reads as TGTGCCAGCAGTACGGGACAGGGAGGGAATGCTTTCTTT.

V gene TRBV13 combines with J gene TRBJ2-1, with 10 bases that match TRBD2. V shed 4 bases and J 7 bases; nucleotides not matched to a gene: 10. The germline CDR1 and CDR2 sequences are PRHDT and FYEKMQ (reference sequence). This CDR3 contains 16 residues. CDR3 loop: CASSSPGTSVVNEQFF. The CDR3 nucleotides read TGTGCCAGCAGCTCCCCGGGGACTAGCGTAGTAAATGAGCAGTTCTTC.

The V and J genes are TRBV6-1 and TRBJ1-2; 7 bases are a match to TRBD1. Germline V gene sequence: CDR1 MNHNS, CDR2 SASEGT. This CDR3 comprises 14 residues. V shed 6 bases, J shed 4 bases, and the junction held 8 bases outside the gene matches. The CDR3 here is CASSDPGQIYGYTF. In DNA, the CDR3 is TGTGCCAGCAGCGATCCGGGACAGATCTATGGCTACACCTTC.

The chain recombines TRBV4-3 with TRBJ2-7, with unresolved D. In germline, CDR1 is LGHNA, CDR2 YSLEER. There are 14 residues in the CDR3. Deletions cut 0 bases from V and 0 bases from J, with 6 bases between. This CDR3 is CASSQDFGSYEQYF. The CDR3 region has the DNA TGCGCCAGCAGCCAAGATTTCGGCTCCTACGAGCAGTACTTC.

The chain couples TRBV12-5 to TRBJ2-7; D gene ambiguous. The CDR3 spans 13 residues. Trimming pared 1 base from V and 5 bases from J, leaving 9 bases between. Germline-derived CDR1 and CDR2 are LGHNT and FRNRAP. CDR3 sequence: CASGLDWAHEQYF. CDR3 nucleotides: TGTGCTAGTGGTTTGGACTGGGCCCACGAGCAGTACTTC. The full variable domain, with the rest looked up from reference TRBV12-5 and TRBJ2-7, is DARVTQTPRHKVTEMGQEVTMRCQPILGHNTVFWYRQTMMQGLELLAYFRNRAPLDDSGMPKDRFSAEMPDATLATLKIQPSEPRDSAVYFCASGLDWAHEQYFGPGTRLTVT.

The chain recombines TRBV7-9 with TRBJ1-2; D might be TRBD1 (5 bases). Germline CDR1 and CDR2: SEHNR and FQNEAQ (reference sequence). Trimming took off 2 bases at V and 2 bases at J, with 9 bases between the two ends. The CDR3 runs 14 residues. The DNA of the CDR3 is TGTGCCAGCAGCTTATATGGGGGGAACTATGGCTACACCTTC. Its translation: CASSLYGGNYGYTF.

The rearrangement links TRBV6-5 to TRBJ1-2; the D gene is possibly TRBD1 (6 bases). The CDR3 spans 13 residues. Germline-derived CDR1 and CDR2 are MNHEY and SVGAGI. V dropped 10 bases and J dropped 3 bases, with 15 bases sitting between them. This CDR3 is CAIWGGADYGYTF. In nucleotides, the CDR3 is TGTGCCATATGGGGGGGCGCAGACTATGGCTACACCTTC.